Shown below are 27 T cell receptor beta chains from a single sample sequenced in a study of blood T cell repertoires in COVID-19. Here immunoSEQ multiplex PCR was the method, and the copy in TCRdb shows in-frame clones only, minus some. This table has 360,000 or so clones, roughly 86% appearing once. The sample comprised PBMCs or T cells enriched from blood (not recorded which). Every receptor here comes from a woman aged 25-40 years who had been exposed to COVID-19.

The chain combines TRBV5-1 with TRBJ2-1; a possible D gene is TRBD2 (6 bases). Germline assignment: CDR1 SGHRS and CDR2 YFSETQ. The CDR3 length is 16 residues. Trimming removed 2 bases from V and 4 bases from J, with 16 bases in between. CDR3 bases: TGCGCCAGCAGCTTAGCGTGGGCGGGAACTTACAATGAGCAGTTCTTC. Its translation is CASSLAWAGTYNEQFF.

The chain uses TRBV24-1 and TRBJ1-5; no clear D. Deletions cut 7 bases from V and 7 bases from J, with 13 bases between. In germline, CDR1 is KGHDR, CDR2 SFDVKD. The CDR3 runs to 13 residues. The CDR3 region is CATSPEGRQPQHF. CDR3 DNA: TGTGCCACCAGCCCGGAAGGGAGACAGCCCCAGCATTTT.

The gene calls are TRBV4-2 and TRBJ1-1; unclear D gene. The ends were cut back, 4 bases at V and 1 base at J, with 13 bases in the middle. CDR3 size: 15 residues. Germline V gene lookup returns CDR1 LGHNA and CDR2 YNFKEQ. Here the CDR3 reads CASSLHGNKNTEAFF. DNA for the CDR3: TGTGCCAGCAGCCTCCACGGGAACAAGAACACTGAAGCTTTCTTT.

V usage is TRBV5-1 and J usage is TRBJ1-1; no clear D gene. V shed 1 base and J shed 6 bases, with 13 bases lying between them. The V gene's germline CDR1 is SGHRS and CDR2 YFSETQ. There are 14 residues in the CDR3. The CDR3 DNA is TGCGCCAGCAGCTTGACCACAGTGGGCGCTGAAGCTTTCTTT. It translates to CASSLTTVGAEAFF.

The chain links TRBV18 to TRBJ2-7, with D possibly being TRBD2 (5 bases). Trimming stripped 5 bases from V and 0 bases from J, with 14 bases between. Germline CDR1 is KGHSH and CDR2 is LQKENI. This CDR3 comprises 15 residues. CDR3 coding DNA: TGTGCCAGCTCAGCTGGAGGCACTAGCTCCTACGAGCAGTACTTC. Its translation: CASSAGGTSSYEQYF.

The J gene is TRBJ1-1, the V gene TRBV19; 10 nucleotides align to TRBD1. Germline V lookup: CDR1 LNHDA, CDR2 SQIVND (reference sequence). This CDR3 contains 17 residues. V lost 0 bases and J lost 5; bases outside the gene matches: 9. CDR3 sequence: CASSIDPLRQGATEAFF. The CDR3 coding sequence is TGTGCCAGTAGTATAGATCCGCTTCGACAGGGGGCTACTGAAGCTTTCTTT.

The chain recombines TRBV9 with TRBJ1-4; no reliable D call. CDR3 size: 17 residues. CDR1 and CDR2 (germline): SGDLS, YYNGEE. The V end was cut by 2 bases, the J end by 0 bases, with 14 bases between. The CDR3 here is CASSVNPRSATNEKLFF. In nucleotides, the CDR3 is TGTGCCAGCAGCGTGAACCCTCGTAGTGCAACTAATGAAAAACTGTTTTTT.

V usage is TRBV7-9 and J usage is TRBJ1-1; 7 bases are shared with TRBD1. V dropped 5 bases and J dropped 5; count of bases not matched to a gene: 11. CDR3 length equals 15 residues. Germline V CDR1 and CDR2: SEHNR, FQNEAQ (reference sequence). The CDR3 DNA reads TGTGCCAGCAGCCCGGGGGACAGTTTATGGACTGAAGCTTTCTTT. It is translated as CASSPGDSLWTEAFF.

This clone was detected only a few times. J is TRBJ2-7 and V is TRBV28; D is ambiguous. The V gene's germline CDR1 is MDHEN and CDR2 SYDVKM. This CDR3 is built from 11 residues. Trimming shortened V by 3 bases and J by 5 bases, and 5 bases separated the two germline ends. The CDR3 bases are TGTGCCAGCAGTTTCACGGACGAGCAGTACTTC. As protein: CASSFTDEQYF.

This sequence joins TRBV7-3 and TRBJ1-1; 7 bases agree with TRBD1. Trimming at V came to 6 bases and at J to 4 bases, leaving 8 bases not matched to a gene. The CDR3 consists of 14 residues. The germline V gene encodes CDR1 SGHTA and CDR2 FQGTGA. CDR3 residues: CASSRQGGGTEAFF. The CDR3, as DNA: TGTGCCAGCAGTAGACAGGGTGGGGGCACTGAAGCTTTCTTT.

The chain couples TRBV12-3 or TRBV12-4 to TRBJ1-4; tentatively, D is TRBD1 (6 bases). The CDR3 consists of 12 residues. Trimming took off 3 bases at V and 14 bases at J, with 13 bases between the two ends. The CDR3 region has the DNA TGTGCCAGCAGTTTGGGACACCTCCGCCTGTTTTTT. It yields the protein CASSLGHLRLFF.

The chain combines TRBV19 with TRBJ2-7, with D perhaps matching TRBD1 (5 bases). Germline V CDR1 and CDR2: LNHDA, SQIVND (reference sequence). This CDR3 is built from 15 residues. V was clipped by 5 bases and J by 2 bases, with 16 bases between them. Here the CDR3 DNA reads TGTGCCAGTAGTGGGGAACCAGGACATGCCTACGAGCAGTACTTC. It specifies CASSGEPGHAYEQYF.

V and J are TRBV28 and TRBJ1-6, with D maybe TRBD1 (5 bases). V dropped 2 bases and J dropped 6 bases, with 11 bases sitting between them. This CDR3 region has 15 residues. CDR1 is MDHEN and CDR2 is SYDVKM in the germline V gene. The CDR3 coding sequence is TGTGCCAGCAGTTTAGCGGGACTGGGTAATTCACCCCTCCACTTT. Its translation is CASSLAGLGNSPLHF.

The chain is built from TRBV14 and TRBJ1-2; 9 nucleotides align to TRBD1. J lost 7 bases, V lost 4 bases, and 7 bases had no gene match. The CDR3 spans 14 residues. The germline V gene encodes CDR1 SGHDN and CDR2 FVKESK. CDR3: CASSPGQGRGGYTF. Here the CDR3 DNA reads TGTGCCAGCAGCCCGGGACAGGGCCGGGGTGGCTACACCTTC.

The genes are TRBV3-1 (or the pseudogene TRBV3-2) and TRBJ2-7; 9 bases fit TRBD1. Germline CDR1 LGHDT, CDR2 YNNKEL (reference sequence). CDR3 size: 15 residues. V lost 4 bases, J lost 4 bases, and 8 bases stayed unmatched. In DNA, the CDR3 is TGTGCCAGCAGCCTCTGGGGACAGGGACCTTACGAGCAGTACTTC. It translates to CASSLWGQGPYEQYF.

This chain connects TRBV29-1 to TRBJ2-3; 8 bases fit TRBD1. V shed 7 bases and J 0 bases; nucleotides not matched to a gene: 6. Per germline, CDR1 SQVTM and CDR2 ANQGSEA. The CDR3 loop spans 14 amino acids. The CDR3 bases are TGCAGCGCGAGGACAGGGACTAGCACAGATACGCAGTATTTT. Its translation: CSARTGTSTDTQYF.

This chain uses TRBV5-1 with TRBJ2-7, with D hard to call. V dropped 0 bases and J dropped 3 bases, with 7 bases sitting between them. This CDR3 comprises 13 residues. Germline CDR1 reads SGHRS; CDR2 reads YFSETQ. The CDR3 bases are TGCGCCAGCAGCTTGGACAGAGTCTACGAGCAGTACTTC. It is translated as CASSLDRVYEQYF.

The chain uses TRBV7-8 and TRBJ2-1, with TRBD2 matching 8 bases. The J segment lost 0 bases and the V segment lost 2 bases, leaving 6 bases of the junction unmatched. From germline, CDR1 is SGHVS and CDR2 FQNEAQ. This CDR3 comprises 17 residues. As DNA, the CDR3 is TGTGCCAGCAGCTTATCCATAGCGGGGAGCTCCTACAATGAGCAGTTCTTC. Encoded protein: CASSLSIAGSSYNEQFF.

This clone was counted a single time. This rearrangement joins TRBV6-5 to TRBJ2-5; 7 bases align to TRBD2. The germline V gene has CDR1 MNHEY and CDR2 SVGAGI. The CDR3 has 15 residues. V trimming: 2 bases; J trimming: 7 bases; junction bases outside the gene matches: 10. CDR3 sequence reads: CASSYGSGGEWTQYF. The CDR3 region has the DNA TGTGCCAGCAGTTACGGGTCGGGGGGTGAATGGACCCAGTACTTC.

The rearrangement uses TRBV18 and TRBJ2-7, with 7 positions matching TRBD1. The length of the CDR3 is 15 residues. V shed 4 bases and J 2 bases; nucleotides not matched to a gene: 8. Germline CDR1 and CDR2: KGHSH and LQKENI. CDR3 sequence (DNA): TGTGCCAGCTCACTGGCACAGGGGATAACCTACGAGCAGTACTTC. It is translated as CASSLAQGITYEQYF.

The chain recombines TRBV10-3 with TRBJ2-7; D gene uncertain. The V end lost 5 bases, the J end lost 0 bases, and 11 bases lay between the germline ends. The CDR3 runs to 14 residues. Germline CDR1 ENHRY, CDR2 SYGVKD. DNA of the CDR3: TGTGCCATCAGTCCAGGTGGGCTCTCCTACGAGCAGTACTTC. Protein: CAISPGGLSYEQYF.

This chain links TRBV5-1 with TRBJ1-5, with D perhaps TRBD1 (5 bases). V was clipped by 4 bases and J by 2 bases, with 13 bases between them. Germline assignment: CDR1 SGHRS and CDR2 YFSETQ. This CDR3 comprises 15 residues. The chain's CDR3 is CASSPGRGGNQPQHF. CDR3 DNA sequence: TGCGCCAGCAGCCCGGGGAGGGGAGGCAATCAGCCCCAGCATTTT.

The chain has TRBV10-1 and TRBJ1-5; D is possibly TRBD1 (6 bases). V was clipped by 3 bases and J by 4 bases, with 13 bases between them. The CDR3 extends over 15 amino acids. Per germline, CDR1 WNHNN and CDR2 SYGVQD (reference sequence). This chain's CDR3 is CASSEVGQGNQPQHF. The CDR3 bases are TGCGCCAGCAGTGAAGTAGGGCAGGGGAATCAGCCCCAGCATTTT.

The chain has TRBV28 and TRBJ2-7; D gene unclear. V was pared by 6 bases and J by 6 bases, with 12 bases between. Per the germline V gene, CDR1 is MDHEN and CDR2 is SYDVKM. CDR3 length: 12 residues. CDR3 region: CASSIDRFEQYF. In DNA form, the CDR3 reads TGTGCCAGCAGCATAGATCGTTTCGAGCAGTACTTC.

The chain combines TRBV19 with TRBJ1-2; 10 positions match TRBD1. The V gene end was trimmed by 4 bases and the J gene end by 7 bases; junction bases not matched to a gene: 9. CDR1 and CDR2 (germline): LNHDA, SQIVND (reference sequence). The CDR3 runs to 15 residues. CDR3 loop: CASSRRDRGSFGYTF. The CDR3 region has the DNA TGTGCCAGTAGTAGACGGGACAGGGGTTCTTTTGGCTACACCTTC. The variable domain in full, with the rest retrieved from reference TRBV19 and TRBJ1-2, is DGGITQSPKYLFRKEGQNVTLSCEQNLNHDAMYWYRQDPGQGLRLIYYSQIVNDFQKGDIAEGYSVSREKKESFPLTVTSAQKNPTAFYLCASSRRDRGSFGYTFGSGTRLTVV.

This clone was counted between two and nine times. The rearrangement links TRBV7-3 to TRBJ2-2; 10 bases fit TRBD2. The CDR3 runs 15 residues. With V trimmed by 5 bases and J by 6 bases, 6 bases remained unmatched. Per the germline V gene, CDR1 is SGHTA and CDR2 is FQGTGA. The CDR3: CASSPLAGEAGELFF. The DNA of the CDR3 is TGTGCCAGCAGCCCCCTAGCGGGAGAGGCCGGGGAGCTGTTTTTT. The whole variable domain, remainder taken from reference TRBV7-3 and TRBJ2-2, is GAGVSQTPSNKVTEKGKYVELRCDPISGHTALYWYRQSLGQGPEFLIYFQGTGAADDSGLPNDRFFAVRPEGSVSTLKIQRTERGDSAVYLCASSPLAGEAGELFFGEGSRLTVL.

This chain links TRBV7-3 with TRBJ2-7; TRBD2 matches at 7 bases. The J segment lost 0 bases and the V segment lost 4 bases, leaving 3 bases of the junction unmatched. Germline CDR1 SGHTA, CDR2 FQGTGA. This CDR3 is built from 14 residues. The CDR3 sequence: CASSSGLISYEQYF. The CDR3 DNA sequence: TGTGCCAGCAGCTCGGGACTAATCTCCTACGAGCAGTACTTC.